One sample yielded the 27 T cell receptor beta chains listed below, sequenced in a study of persistence of HIV-infected CD4 T cells. What these receptors recognize is not known. This was the immunoSEQ version 4 assay in survey mode. Sequenced by immunoSEQ multiplex PCR; TCRdb stores in-frame clones only, minus some. The table has nearly 20,000 clones, roughly two thirds seen once. The stimulus was an HIV-1 Gag 15-mer peptide pool, 0.8 to 1 ug/peptide/mL. Responding CD4+ T cells were sorted by upregulation of both CD40 ligand and CD69. Sequencing was performed on CD4+ T cells sorted from PBMCs after approximately 20-hour stimulation, taken from a patient who received antiretroviral therapy. All receptors come from an adult woman with HIV who was CMV-seropositive.

The chain employs TRBV10-1 and TRBJ2-1; D remains unclear. This CDR3 is 12 amino acids long. Germline-derived CDR1 and CDR2 are WNHNN and SYGVQD (reference sequence). Trimming removed 3 bases at V and 7 bases at J, with 7 bases between. The CDR3: CASSDRSNEQFF. The CDR3 nucleotides are TGCGCCAGCAGTGACAGAAGTAATGAGCAGTTCTTC.

The chain carries TRBV5-1 and TRBJ1-1; D not resolved. The CDR3 has 15 amino acids. V was cut by 0 bases and J by 1 base, with 10 bases left in between. Germline V gene sequence: CDR1 SGHRS, CDR2 YFSETQ. The CDR3 DNA follows: TGCGCCAGCAGCTTGGGGGGAGCCGGGAACACTGAAGCTTTCTTT. The encoded protein is CASSLGGAGNTEAFF.

The chain has TRBV7-3 and TRBJ2-5, with 7 bases aligning to TRBD1. The germline gives CDR1 SGHTA, CDR2 FQGTGA. The CDR3 loop spans 15 amino acids. V dropped 0 bases and J dropped 5; count of bases not matched to a gene: 6. In DNA form, the CDR3 reads TGTGCCAGCAGCTTAACACAGGGGTTCGGGGAGACCCAGTACTTC. Translated, it gives CASSLTQGFGETQYF. Based on the CDR3 plus reference TRBV7-3 and TRBJ2-5, the full variable domain is GAGVSQTPSNKVTEKGKYVELRCDPISGHTALYWYRQSLGQGPEFLIYFQGTGAADDSGLPNDRFFAVRPEGSVSTLKIQRTERGDSAVYLCASSLTQGFGETQYFGPGTRLLVL.

CDR3 in amino acids: CASSLARTGVYGYTF. The DNA for the CDR3 is TGTGCCAGCAGCTTAGCTCGGACAGGGGTCTATGGCTACACCTTC. The chain couples TRBV7-2 to TRBJ1-2, with TRBD1 identical over 9 bases. This CDR3 is built from 15 residues. Losses at the gene ends were 0 bases for V and 4 bases for J; bases not matched to a gene: 3. Germline V gives CDR1 SGHTA, CDR2 FQGNSA. Together with reference TRBV7-2 and TRBJ1-2, the CDR3 gives the full variable domain: GAGVSQSPSNKVTEKGKDVELRCDPISGHTALYWYRQSLGQGLEFLIYFQGNSAPDKSGLPSDRFSAERTGGSVSTLTIQRTQQEDSAVYLCASSLARTGVYGYTFGSGTRLTVV.

For this clone: Other DNA sequences from this sample encode an identical CDR3 as well. The chain employs TRBV5-1 and TRBJ1-1, with a possible D match to TRBD1 (6 bases). CDR1 and CDR2 (germline): SGHRS, YFSETQ. The CDR3 contains 14 residues. Trimming left V 4 bases short and J 4 bases short, with 14 bases between. CDR3 DNA sequence: TGCGCCAGCAGCCTCCGGAGGGGGGCCACTGAAGCTTTCTTT. Protein sequence: CASSLRRGATEAFF.

The chain joins TRBV6-2 or TRBV6-3 to TRBJ2-5; D tentatively reads TRBD1 or TRBD2 (5 bases each). Trimming removed 3 bases from V and 5 bases from J, with 16 bases in between. This CDR3 is 15 amino acids long. Germline V gene lookup returns CDR1 MNHEY and CDR2 SVGEGT. This CDR3 reads CASSYEGHEVETQYF. The DNA for the CDR3 is TGTGCCAGCAGTTATGAGGGGCACGAAGTGGAGACCCAGTACTTC.

Only one count was recorded for this clone. The chain is built from TRBV19 and TRBJ2-4; 9 nucleotides agree with TRBD1. Losses at the gene ends were 10 bases for V and 6 bases for J; bases not matched to a gene: 7. In germline, CDR1 is LNHDA, CDR2 SQIVND (reference sequence). CDR3 length: 13 amino acids. Here the CDR3 reads CATRPDRGNIQYF. In DNA, the CDR3 is TGTGCCACTCGTCCGGACAGGGGAAACATTCAGTACTTC.

This clone was found once. The J gene is TRBJ2-7, the V gene TRBV29-1, with D perhaps assigned TRBD1 or TRBD2 (5 bases each). This CDR3 has 14 residues. With 6 bases removed from V and 0 bases from J, the gap between germline ends came to 15 bases. Germline-derived CDR1 and CDR2 are SQVTM and ANQGSEA. The CDR3 DNA is TGCAGCGTCGCATACAGGAGGAGCTCCTACGAGCAGTACTTC. It specifies CSVAYRRSSYEQYF.

The chain uses TRBV5-5 and TRBJ1-2; maybe TRBD1 (5 bases). Germline V lookup: CDR1 SGHKS, CDR2 YYEKEE (reference sequence). V was clipped by 4 bases and J by 1 base, with 17 bases between them. The CDR3 sequence is 16 residues long. The CDR3 DNA reads as TGTGCCAGCAGCCTGATAGGACGGGGCGATAACTATGGCTACACCTTC. Protein sequence: CASSLIGRGDNYGYTF. The entire variable domain, with the rest obtained from reference TRBV5-5 and TRBJ1-2, is as follows: DAGVTQSPTHLIKTRGQQVTLRCSPISGHKSVSWYQQVLGQGPQFIFQYYEKEERGRGNFPDRFSARQFPNYSSELNVNALLLGDSALYLCASSLIGRGDNYGYTFGSGTRLTVV.

CDR3 region: CASSMDREETQYF. CDR3 in DNA: TGTGCCAGTAGTATGGACAGGGAAGAGACCCAGTACTTC. This chain uses TRBV19 with TRBJ2-5; 8 bases line up with TRBD1. The V gene end was trimmed by 3 bases and the J gene end by 3 bases; junction bases not matched to a gene: 0. CDR3 size: 13 residues. CDR1 LNHDA and CDR2 SQIVND come from the germline V gene (reference sequence). Full variable domain (missing parts from reference TRBV19 and TRBJ2-5): DGGITQSPKYLFRKEGQNVTLSCEQNLNHDAMYWYRQDPGQGLRLIYYSQIVNDFQKGDIAEGYSVSREKKESFPLTVTSAQKNPTAFYLCASSMDREETQYFGPGTRLLVL.

CDR3 protein: CASRNQGDNQPQHF. In DNA, the CDR3 is TGTGCCAGCAGAAATCAGGGTGACAATCAGCCCCAGCATTTT. The chain links TRBV6-6 to TRBJ1-5, with a tentative D call TRBD1 (5 bases). CDR3 length equals 14 residues. CDR1 MNHNY and CDR2 SVGAGI come from the germline V gene (reference sequence). Trimming left V 6 bases short and J 3 bases short, with 12 bases between.

Here the CDR3 DNA reads TGTGCCAGCAGCTTGGGTGCCAGTTATGGCTACACCTTC. Amino acid sequence: CASSLGASYGYTF. The chain recombines TRBV5-4 with TRBJ1-2; D ambiguous. V shed 0 bases and J shed 5 bases, with 8 bases lying between them. Germline V gene lookup returns CDR1 SGHNT and CDR2 YYREEE (reference sequence). This CDR3 is 13 amino acids long.

This clone was detected once. The CDR3 nucleotides are TGTGCCACCAGCAGAGACGGTTCCTACGAGCAGTACTTC. This codes for CATSRDGSYEQYF. The J gene is TRBJ2-7, the V gene TRBV15; D gene unclear. Germline V gives CDR1 LNHNV, CDR2 YYDKDF (reference sequence). The CDR3 totals 13 residues. The germline V and J ends were trimmed by 0 bases and 1 base, with 4 bases remaining between them.

The table lists this clone with a few counts. CDR3 residues: CATTNRGRDTEAFF. CDR3 sequence (DNA): TGTGCCACTACGAACAGGGGGCGCGACACTGAAGCTTTCTTT. The chain uses TRBV6-5 and TRBJ1-1; TRBD1 matches at 9 bases. The CDR3 runs 14 residues. The germline CDR1 and CDR2 sequences are MNHEY and SVGAGI. Trimming took 10 bases from V and 3 from J; bases not matched to a gene: 9.

The rearrangement joins TRBV12-5 to TRBJ2-2; no clear D gene. This CDR3 has 18 residues. Germline CDR1 and CDR2: LGHNT and FRNRAP. V lost 0 bases and J 2 bases, leaving 16 bases between the germline ends. CDR3 loop: CASGLVGDGRINTGELFF. The CDR3 DNA follows: TGTGCTAGTGGTTTGGTTGGGGATGGACGGATAAACACCGGGGAGCTGTTTTTT.

The chain joins TRBV6-1 to TRBJ1-5; the D gene is possibly TRBD1 (5 bases). V lost 3 bases to trimming and J lost 6 bases, with 9 bases between them. The CDR3 consists of 13 residues. CDR1 is MNHNS and CDR2 is SASEGT in the germline V gene. The CDR3 spells CASSDRVAQPQHF. The CDR3 DNA sequence: TGTGCCAGCAGTGACAGGGTTGCTCAGCCCCAGCATTTT.

The CDR3 nucleotides read TGTGCCAGCAGTGAAGACCCGGGGCGCGGTTATGGCTACACCTTC. This codes for CASSEDPGRGYGYTF. The V call is TRBV6-1, the J call TRBJ1-2, with D possibly TRBD1 on 5 matching bases. Trimming took off 1 base at V and 5 bases at J, with 14 bases between the two ends. This CDR3 is 15 amino acids long. Germline V gene data show CDR1 as MNHNS and CDR2 as SASEGT.

The CDR3, as DNA: TGTGCCAGCACTGCTGTGGACATTCAGTACTTC. Translating gives CASTAVDIQYF. The chain joins TRBV2 to TRBJ2-4, with unresolved D. The CDR3 has 11 residues. CDR1 and CDR2 from the germline V gene are SNHLY and FYNNEI. V was trimmed by 7 bases and J by 8 bases, leaving 9 bases between them.

The gene calls are TRBV9 and TRBJ1-1; D might be TRBD1 (6 bases). The V gene lost 3 bases and the J gene lost 2 bases, with 8 bases spanning the gap. Germline CDR1 reads SGDLS; CDR2 reads YYNGEE. The CDR3 loop spans 13 amino acids. CDR3 sequence reads: CASSAQGNTEAFF. CDR3 nucleotide sequence: TGTGCCAGCAGCGCACAGGGCAACACTGAAGCTTTCTTT.

This clone is labeled medium-sized. The V gene is TRBV2, the J gene TRBJ1-5; 9 bases agree with TRBD1. V shed 10 bases, J shed 4 bases, and the junction held 8 bases outside the gene matches. Per the germline V gene, CDR1 is SNHLY and CDR2 is FYNNEI. The CDR3 is 14 residues long. The CDR3 nucleotides read TGTGCCACCGCTCCGGGACAGGGAAATCAGCCCCAGCATTTT. Translated: CATAPGQGNQPQHF.

This clone was counted once. J is TRBJ1-3 and V is TRBV4-2, with D perhaps matching TRBD1 (5 bases). Trimming removed 7 bases at V and 0 bases at J, with 19 bases between. The CDR3 length is 17 residues. CDR1 and CDR2 from the germline V gene are LGHNA and YNFKEQ. The CDR3 coding sequence is TGTGCCAGCACTCAAGAGGTCACAGGAGCCTCTGGAAACACCATATATTTT. This codes for CASTQEVTGASGNTIYF.

The genes are TRBV28 and TRBJ1-2; D is uncertain. This CDR3 has 12 residues. The germline V gene has CDR1 MDHEN and CDR2 SYDVKM. V dropped 3 bases and J dropped 8 bases, with 10 bases sitting between them. The CDR3 coding sequence is TGTGCCAGCAGTTTCGAGTATAACGGCTACACCTTC. Translated, it gives CASSFEYNGYTF.

This chain uses TRBV5-6 with TRBJ2-7; perhaps D is TRBD1 or TRBD2 (5 bases each). Trimming stripped 1 base from V and 2 bases from J, with 10 bases between. Per the germline V gene, CDR1 is SGHDT and CDR2 is YYEEEE. CDR3 length: 14 amino acids. Written as DNA, the CDR3 is TGTGCCAGCAGCTTGTCGGGACCGGCCTACGAGCAGTACTTC. Translating gives CASSLSGPAYEQYF.

The gene calls are TRBV5-1 and TRBJ2-2; 7 bases agree with TRBD1. Germline V gene sequence: CDR1 SGHRS, CDR2 YFSETQ. J lost 0 bases, V lost 3 bases, and 8 bases had no gene match. The CDR3 runs to 17 residues. The CDR3 DNA sequence: TGCGCCAGCAGCTCCCGCCGGACAGGCACGAACACCGGGGAGCTGTTTTTT. This encodes CASSSRRTGTNTGELFF.

This chain joins TRBV18 and TRBJ1-1; 8 bases match TRBD1. V trimming: 2 bases; J trimming: 4 bases; junction bases outside the gene matches: 21. This CDR3 has 20 residues. Germline V CDR1 and CDR2: KGHSH, LQKENI. Here the CDR3 DNA reads TGTGCCAGCTCACCATTTAGAATGGCCTTCACCAGGGGGCAGGGCACTGAAGCTTTCTTT. Translation: CASSPFRMAFTRGQGTEAFF.

V and J are TRBV7-2 and TRBJ2-7; the match to TRBD1 covers 8 bases. Per the germline V gene, CDR1 is SGHTA and CDR2 is FQGNSA. This CDR3 spans 14 amino acids. V dropped 3 bases and J dropped 3; count of bases not matched to a gene: 4. In nucleotides, the CDR3 is TGTGCCAGCAGCTTCGACAGGGGCTACTACGAGCAGTACTTC. It translates to CASSFDRGYYEQYF.

The rearrangement uses TRBV12-5 and TRBJ2-2; either TRBD1 or TRBD2 may supply D (5 bases each). The germline V gene has CDR1 LGHNT and CDR2 FRNRAP. The CDR3 is 15 residues long. V was pared by 5 bases and J by 3 bases, with 13 bases between. CDR3 region: CASGPGTAHTGELFF. Written as DNA, the CDR3 is TGTGCTAGTGGTCCGGGGACGGCTCACACCGGGGAGCTGTTTTTT.